The rows below give T cell receptor beta chains drawn from one sample of a study of blood T cell repertoires in COVID-19. Data came from immunoSEQ multiplex PCR; TCRdb stores just in-frame clones and leaves some out. The table shows roughly 190,000 clones, with 86% occurring only once. The sample consisted of peripheral blood. Every receptor here comes from a woman of 80 years or more in a cohort sampled during active or convalescent COVID-19. Each CDR3 is given with its conserved first and last residue. D genes are given only for firm matches. Size values are once, few and many counts, or a class for expanded clones, and some rows have none.

v_call	d_call	j_call	clone_size	cdr3_nt	cdr3_aa
TRBV10-3	TRBD1	TRBJ1-5	-	TGTGCCATCAGTGATTCCAGGGGGAATCAGCCCCAGCATTTT	CAISDSRGNQPQHF
TRBV28	-	TRBJ1-3	-	TGTGCCAGTAGCGCAGGAACCTCTGGAAACACCATATATTTT	CASSAGTSGNTIYF
TRBV7-6	-	TRBJ2-1	-	TGTGCCAGCAGAGAGGAGGTCCCTCTCATAAATGAGCAGTTCTTC	CASREEVPLINEQFF
TRBV5-4	TRBD2	TRBJ2-3	-	TGTGCCAGCAGCTTGGCGCGGGAGCCAGATACGCAGTATTTT	CASSLAREPDTQYF
TRBV6-6	TRBD2	TRBJ2-1	-	TGTGCCGGCTGCAGGACTAGCGGGAGTGATGAGCAGTTCTTC	CAGCRTSGSDEQFF
TRBV19	TRBD1	TRBJ1-1	-	TGTGCCAGTAGTGAACAGGGGGCCACTGAAGCTTTCTTT	CASSEQGATEAFF
TRBV6-5	-	TRBJ1-3	-	TGTGCCAGCAGTAGAACAGGATATGGAAACACCATATATTTT	CASSRTGYGNTIYF
TRBV19	TRBD1	TRBJ1-5	-	TGTGCCAGCGTCGACAGGGCCTATAGCAATCAGCCCCAGCATTTT	CASVDRAYSNQPQHF
TRBV30	-	TRBJ2-7	-	TGTGCCTGGAGTTCCGGGACAAGATCCTACGAGCAGTACTTC	CAWSSGTRSYEQYF
TRBV6-1	-	TRBJ1-2	-	TGTGCCAGCAGTGAATTGGTCTCTAGGTTCAAAAACTATGGCTACACCTTC	CASSELVSRFKNYGYTF
TRBV4-3	TRBD1	TRBJ2-5	-	TGCGCCAGCAGCCAACCGGGACAGCCTGAGGACGGGGCCCGCCAAGAGACCCAGTACTTC	CASSQPGQPEDGARQETQYF
TRBV5-6	TRBD1	TRBJ2-1	-	TGTGCCAGCAGCCCAGGACAGGGCCCCTACAATGAGCAGTTCTTC	CASSPGQGPYNEQFF
TRBV5-4	-	TRBJ2-5	-	TGTGCCAGCAGCCGCGGGTCTATCCAAGAGACCCAGTACTTC	CASSRGSIQETQYF
TRBV27	TRBD2	TRBJ2-5	-	TGTGCCAGCAGTTTAACGCGGGGGACAGAGACCCAGTACTTC	CASSLTRGTETQYF
TRBV30	TRBD1	TRBJ1-5	-	TGTGCCTGGAGTGACATAAGGGGACAGGGGGAAAATCAGCCCCAGCATTTT	CAWSDIRGQGENQPQHF
TRBV5-1	TRBD1	TRBJ1-2	-	TGCGCCAGCAGCATCGGGACAGACTATGGCTACACCTTC	CASSIGTDYGYTF
TRBV6-6	TRBD1	TRBJ2-1	-	TGTGCCAGCAGTTACCCCGGGACAGGGGGAAGCGATGAGCAGTTCTTC	CASSYPGTGGSDEQFF
TRBV4-2	TRBD1	TRBJ1-5	-	TGTGCCAGCAGCCAAGATACAGGGGGTTCAGGTAGTCAGCCCCAGCATTTT	CASSQDTGGSGSQPQHF
TRBV7-2	TRBD1	TRBJ2-2	once	TGTGCCAGCAGCCGGACCCGGGACAGGGGCCTCAACACCGGGGAGCTGTTTTTT	CASSRTRDRGLNTGELFF
TRBV3-1/TRBV3-2	-	TRBJ1-2	once	TGTGCCAGCAGCCAACAGGGGAACTATGGCTACACCTTC	CASSQQGNYGYTF
TRBV5-4	TRBD2	TRBJ2-1	-	TGTGCCAGCAGCTCCCAAGCGGGGGCGTCCTACAATGAGCAGTTCTTC	CASSSQAGASYNEQFF
TRBV5-1	-	TRBJ1-4	-	TGCGCCAGCAGCTTGGCCGACAGGGAAAAACTGTTTTTT	CASSLADREKLFF
TRBV5-1	-	TRBJ1-2	-	TGCGCCAGCAGCTTTGGTGCGGCCTCGGAGGGCTACACCTTC	CASSFGAASEGYTF
TRBV19	-	TRBJ1-4	-	TGTGCCAGTAAGACAGGAACTAATGAAAAACTGTTTTTT	CASKTGTNEKLFF
TRBV15	TRBD1	TRBJ2-5	-	TGTGCCACCAGCAGCCAGACAGGGTCCCAAGAGACCCAGTACTTC	CATSSQTGSQETQYF
TRBV6-5	TRBD1	TRBJ1-4	once	TGTGCCAGCATCGACGGGGGACAGGGTTCTGAAAAACTGTTTTTT	CASIDGGQGSEKLFF
TRBV3-1/TRBV3-2	-	TRBJ2-5	-	TGTGCCAGCAGCCCGCGACAGGAGACCCAGTACTTC	CASSPRQETQYF
TRBV29-1	TRBD2	TRBJ2-2	-	TGCAGCGTTGTGCAAGCGGGAGTCGGGACCGGGGAGCTGTTTTTT	CSVVQAGVGTGELFF
TRBV29-1	-	TRBJ1-5	-	TGCAGCGTGACAGAAAATAGCAATCAGCCCCAGCATTTT	CSVTENSNQPQHF
TRBV28	-	TRBJ1-5	once	TGTGCCAGCAGGCCTTCGGGTCAGCCCCAGCATTTT	CASRPSGQPQHF
TRBV27	-	TRBJ2-2	-	TGTGCCAGCAGCCCGTTAGCGACGAACACCGGGGAGCTGTTTTTT	CASSPLATNTGELFF
TRBV14	-	TRBJ2-1	-	TGTGCCAGCAGCCCGAGCGGGTACACCGGCAATGAGCAGTTCTTC	CASSPSGYTGNEQFF
TRBV28	-	TRBJ2-7	few	TGTGCCAGCATCCGAACCAGGGATTGGGCCGAGCAGTACTTC	CASIRTRDWAEQYF
TRBV6-1	TRBD1	TRBJ1-2	-	TGTGCCAGCAGTGAATACATTAGGACGGGACAGGTTTATGGCTACACCTTC	CASSEYIRTGQVYGYTF
TRBV29-1	-	TRBJ2-5	-	TGCAGCGTTGTCCCCGGGCAAGAGACCCAGTACTTC	CSVVPGQETQYF
TRBV28	TRBD2	TRBJ2-3	-	TGTGCCAGCAGTTTCTGGCTAGCGGGGGAGACCGACACAGATACGCAGTATTTT	CASSFWLAGETDTDTQYF
TRBV30	-	TRBJ2-2	-	TGTGCCTGGAGTGTCGTCAGGGGCACCGGGGAGCTGTTTTTT	CAWSVVRGTGELFF
TRBV9	-	TRBJ2-3	-	TGTGCCAGCACCCTACTCGAGCGGAACACAGATACGCAGTATTTT	CASTLLERNTDTQYF
TRBV4-1	TRBD1	TRBJ1-3	-	TGCGCCAGCAGCCAACGGACAGGGGGAAACACCATATATTTT	CASSQRTGGNTIYF
TRBV28	-	TRBJ1-2	-	TGTGCCAGCAGCCTCCAGAGGGAGCCTTTCAATGGCTACACCTTC	CASSLQREPFNGYTF